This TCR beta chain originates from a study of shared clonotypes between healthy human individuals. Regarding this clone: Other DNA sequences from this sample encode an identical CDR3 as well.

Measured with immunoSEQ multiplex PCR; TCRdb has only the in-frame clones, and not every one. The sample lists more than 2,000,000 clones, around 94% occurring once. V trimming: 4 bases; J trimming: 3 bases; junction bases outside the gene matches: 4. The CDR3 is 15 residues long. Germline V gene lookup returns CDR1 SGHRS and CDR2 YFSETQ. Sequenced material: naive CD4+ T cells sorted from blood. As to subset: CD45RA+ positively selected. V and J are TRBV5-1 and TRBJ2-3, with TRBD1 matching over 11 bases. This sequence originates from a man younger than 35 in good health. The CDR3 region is CASSGQGAGTDTQYF. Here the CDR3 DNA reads TGCGCCAGCAGCGGACAGGGGGCTGGTACAGATACGCAGTATTTT.